One and the same sample provided the 18 T cell receptor beta chains below, sequenced in a study of cytomegalovirus exposure and HLA in healthy donors. Primers included in the PCR were 60 Vbeta and 13 Jbeta primers. Data came from immunoSEQ multiplex PCR; TCRdb stores just in-frame clones and leaves some out. The sample has 200,000 or so clones; approximately 85% are singletons. The sample was PBMCs. Receptor source: a woman in her forties or fifties in good health and CMV-seropositive.

V is TRBV11-2 and J is TRBJ1-2; D not certain. From germline, CDR1 is SGHAT and CDR2 FQNNGV. The CDR3 length is 11 residues. V was clipped by 5 bases and J by 5 bases, with 6 bases between them. CDR3 sequence reads: CASSPHYGYTF. In DNA form, the CDR3 reads TGTGCCAGCAGCCCACATTATGGCTACACCTTC.

V usage is TRBV21-1 and J usage is TRBJ1-6; the table's D call, TRBD1, has no DNA check behind it. TRBV21-1 is tagged as a pseudogene. This CDR3 comprises 15 residues. For the CDR3, the DNA is TGTGCCAGCAGCCGAAACAGGGGCGGGAATTCACCCCTCCACTTT. This gives the protein CASSRNRGGNSPLHF.

CDR3 sequence: CASSVYSGNTIYF. CDR3 DNA: TGTGCCAGCAGCGTATATTCTGGAAACACCATATATTTT. V and J are TRBV7-9 and TRBJ1-3; D is undetermined. The CDR3 contains 13 residues. The V gene's germline CDR1 is SEHNR and CDR2 FQNEAQ (reference sequence). The V end was cut by 5 bases, the J end by 1 base, with 6 bases between.

V usage is TRBV2 and J usage is TRBJ1-4, with D uncertain. This CDR3 contains 13 residues. Germline CDR1 SNHLY, CDR2 FYNNEI. Trimming removed 1 base at V and 11 bases at J, with 11 bases between. The DNA for the CDR3 is TGTGCCAGCAGTGAAGAGGAGGGCCTCAAACTGTTTTTT. Its translation is CASSEEEGLKLFF.

This clone is a singleton in its sample. This chain connects TRBV16 to TRBJ2-7; TRBD1 matches at 9 bases. V gave up 4 bases and J gave up 1 base; unmatched junction bases: 5. This CDR3 has 15 residues. Looked up from germline, CDR1 is KGHSY and CDR2 is FQNENV. CDR3 nucleotide sequence: TGTGCCAGCAGCCCGGGGACAGGGAGGTCCTACGAGCAGTACTTC. Translated: CASSPGTGRSYEQYF.

CDR3 nucleotides: TGTGCCAGCAGCCCGATGGCGGAACAGCCCCAGCATTTT. Translation gives CASSPMAEQPQHF. The chain employs TRBV6-6 and TRBJ1-5; D call uncertain. V was shortened by 6 bases and J by 7 bases, with 13 bases between the two germline ends. The germline gives CDR1 MNHNY, CDR2 SVGAGI (reference sequence). The CDR3 runs to 13 residues.

CDR3 region: CAIRGRDYGYTF. DNA of the CDR3: TGTGCCATAAGGGGCAGGGACTATGGCTACACCTTC. The rearrangement joins TRBV19 to TRBJ1-2; D is possibly TRBD1 (5 bases). Trimming cost V 10 bases and J 3 bases, with 12 bases left between them. The CDR3 covers 12 residues. Germline CDR1 reads LNHDA; CDR2 reads SQIVND (reference sequence).

V is TRBV10-3 and J is TRBJ2-7, with 7 positions matching TRBD2. The CDR3 sequence is 13 residues long. Germline CDR1 reads ENHRY; CDR2 reads SYGVKD. V trimming: 3 bases; J trimming: 5 bases; junction bases outside the gene matches: 4. The CDR3 loop is CAISDRTSHEQYF. The CDR3 DNA is TGTGCCATCAGTGACAGGACTAGTCACGAGCAGTACTTC.

This clone appeared once. DNA for the CDR3: TGTGCCAGCAGCGCTGGTACACCCGCGCAGTATTTT. Translated, it gives CASSAGTPAQYF. The rearrangement links TRBV7-9 to TRBJ2-3; D uncertain. Trimming pared 5 bases from V and 10 bases from J, leaving 13 bases between. The CDR3 covers 12 residues. CDR1 and CDR2 (germline): SEHNR, FQNEAQ (reference sequence).

The rearrangement uses TRBV11-2 and TRBJ1-2; D gene unclear. The V end was cut by 0 bases, the J end by 2 bases, with 4 bases between. The CDR3 is made up of 13 amino acids. From germline, CDR1 is SGHAT and CDR2 FQNNGV. The CDR3 protein is CASSLDPNYGYTF. The CDR3, as DNA: TGTGCCAGCAGCTTAGACCCAAACTATGGCTACACCTTC.

The V and J genes are TRBV5-6 and TRBJ1-2; possibly TRBD1 for D (5 bases). V lost 5 bases and J lost 0, with 17 bases in between. The length of the CDR3 is 16 residues. Germline-derived CDR1 and CDR2 are SGHDT and YYEEEE. The CDR3: CASSLLSGDPNYGYTF. The CDR3 DNA sequence: TGTGCCAGCAGTCTGCTGTCGGGGGATCCTAACTATGGCTACACCTTC.

The chain is built from TRBV7-3 and TRBJ2-3; TRBD2 matches at 9 bases. The CDR3 is made up of 15 amino acids. Trimming removed 4 bases from V and 5 bases from J; junction bases left unmatched: 7. The germline V gene encodes CDR1 SGHTA and CDR2 FQGTGA. Here the CDR3 DNA reads TGTGCCAGCAGCTATAGCGGGAGAGAGGGAGATACGCAGTATTTT. Amino acids: CASSYSGREGDTQYF.

The rearrangement joins TRBV6-6 to TRBJ2-1; 9 positions agree with TRBD1. V gave up 5 bases and J gave up 7 bases; unmatched junction bases: 6. This CDR3 is 14 amino acids long. The germline CDR1 and CDR2 sequences are MNHNY and SVGAGI (reference sequence). The CDR3 bases are TGTGCCAGCAGTAGGGGACAGGGCTTGAATGAGCAGTTCTTC. This codes for CASSRGQGLNEQFF.

This clone was seen once. This sequence joins TRBV28 and TRBJ1-6; a weak D match, TRBD1 (6 bases). The CDR3 length is 16 residues. Germline assignment: CDR1 MDHEN and CDR2 SYDVKM. The V end was cut by 3 bases, the J end by 1 base, with 10 bases between. CDR3 in amino acids: CASSFRQASYNSPLHF. In DNA, the CDR3 is TGTGCCAGCAGTTTTCGACAGGCGTCCTATAATTCACCCCTCCACTTT.

The rearrangement joins TRBV15 to TRBJ2-5; 10 bases align to TRBD2. Unmatched junction bases numbered 8, after V lost 5 bases and J lost 5 bases. This CDR3 spans 15 amino acids. Germline V lookup: CDR1 LNHNV, CDR2 YYDKDF (reference sequence). The CDR3 region is CATSVLAGVSETQYF. For the CDR3, the DNA is TGTGCCACCAGCGTTCTAGCGGGAGTTTCTGAGACCCAGTACTTC.

The chain is built from TRBV4-2 and TRBJ2-5; 12 bases fit TRBD2. Judging by the DNA end, TRBJ2-7 fits better; the J call may be wrong. Germline V lookup: CDR1 LGHNA, CDR2 YNFKEQ. This CDR3 spans 17 amino acids. CDR3 loop: CASSQTASGRASYEQYF. The DNA for the CDR3 is TGTGCCAGCAGCCAAACCGCTAGCGGGAGGGCCAGCTACGAGCAGTACTTC.

This clone occurred a few times. This chain links TRBV5-4 with TRBJ2-3; D might be TRBD2 (6 bases). There are 17 residues in the CDR3. V gave up 8 bases and J gave up 0 bases, with 22 bases separating them. The germline gives CDR1 SGHNT, CDR2 YYREEE (reference sequence). The CDR3 coding sequence is TGTGCCAGTCCGAACCCGGGAGTAGAAAATAGCACAGATACGCAGTATTTT. Its translation: CASPNPGVENSTDTQYF.

This clone showed up just once. The V and J genes are TRBV2 and TRBJ2-1; 9 nucleotides align to TRBD2. The V gene end was trimmed by 8 bases and the J gene end by 8 bases; junction bases not matched to a gene: 7. Germline CDR1 and CDR2: SNHLY and FYNNEI. The length of the CDR3 is 13 residues. This CDR3 reads CASQSAGGYEQFF. The DNA for the CDR3 is TGTGCCAGCCAGTCAGCGGGAGGATATGAGCAGTTCTTC.